The present TCR beta chain was sequenced within a study of shared clonotypes between healthy human individuals. Trimming shortened V by 4 bases and J by 0 bases, and 14 bases separated the two germline ends. There are 15 residues in the CDR3. Germline V lookup: CDR1 SGHRS, CDR2 YFSETQ. Clones were read by immunoSEQ multiplex PCR, and TCRdb kept only the in-frame ones, dropping some. The profile covers about 2 million clones, with over 85% appearing a single time and 0.1% to 0.15% taken by the ten largest. The clonotype originates from a man between 18 and 35 years old in good health. The specimen sequenced was naive CD4+ T cells sorted from blood. The sample's subset: CD45RA+ positively selected. The chain couples TRBV5-1 to TRBJ2-7, with D perhaps matching TRBD1 or TRBD2 (5 bases each). The CDR3 region is CASSPGTAGSYEQYF. The CDR3 DNA is TGCGCCAGCAGCCCGGGGACGGCCGGCTCCTACGAGCAGTACTTC.